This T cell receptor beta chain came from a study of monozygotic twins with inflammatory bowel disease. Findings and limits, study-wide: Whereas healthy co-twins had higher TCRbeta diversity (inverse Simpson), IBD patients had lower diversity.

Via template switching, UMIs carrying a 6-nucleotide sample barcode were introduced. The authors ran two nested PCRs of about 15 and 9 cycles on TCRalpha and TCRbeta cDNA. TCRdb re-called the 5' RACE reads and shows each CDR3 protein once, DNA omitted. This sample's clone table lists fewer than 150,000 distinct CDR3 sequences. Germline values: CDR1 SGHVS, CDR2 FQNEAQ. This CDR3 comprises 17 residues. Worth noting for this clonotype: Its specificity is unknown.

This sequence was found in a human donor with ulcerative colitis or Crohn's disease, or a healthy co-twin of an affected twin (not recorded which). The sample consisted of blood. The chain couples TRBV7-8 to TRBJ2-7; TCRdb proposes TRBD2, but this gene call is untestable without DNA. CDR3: CASSLPWTSGASYEQYF.